This TCR beta chain was retrieved from a study of blood T cell repertoires in COVID-19 (dated by TCRdb to the early 2020s). Context from the whole study: Collaborator samples came from the United States, Italy and Spain and covered acute and convalescent phases of COVID-19. The prospective study material was composed of cDNA or gDNA derived from T cells, B-cell-depleted T cells, or PBMCs. The repertoires were released in a freely available public database intended as a resource for research on the immune response to SARS-CoV-2. Sample metadata almost always included a de-identified subject ID, COVID-19 status, age in years and sex. Samples were obtained from the ongoing ImmuneRACE study (first 160 participants) and from over a thousand subjects provided by 6 global collaborators. Where HLA class I and class II types were available, the types were taken from metadata supplied by the sample provider, not from assay-based typing. Deeply sampled blood TCRbeta repertoires from subjects exposed to, actively infected with, or recovered from COVID-19 were included in the dataset. Overall results and qualifications from the work: Clinical and demographic metadata were provided uncurated, with the amount varying by source and participant.

As concerns this clone: What this receptor recognizes is not known. Base qualities are missing; no much larger clone stands one base away.

Enrolling through a virtual design, the prospective study's participants ranged in age from roughly 18 to 100 years and lived across roughly 23 United States geographic areas. In the prospective study, participants were assigned to cohorts based on the clinical history participants reported in a screening survey and a study questionnaire. Recovered participants in ImmuneRACE Cohort 3 were defined by two consecutive negative NP/OP PCR tests, clearance by a healthcare professional, or resolution of symptoms. In the prospective study, whole blood, serum and a nasopharyngeal or oropharyngeal swab were collected from each participant by mobile phlebotomists. Prospective study participants could optionally give additional blood draws and questionnaires over an approximately two-month period. Before DNA extraction, blood samples from the prospective study were shipped at room temperature or frozen. TCRbeta CDR3 regions were amplified from genomic DNA using the immunoSEQ Assay, a bias-controlled multiplex PCR. In the source study's methods: The number of nucleated cells in each sample was estimated by amplification of reference gene primers within the assay. Sequence reads were collapsed and filtered to measure the absolute abundance of every unique TCRbeta CDR3 rearrangement. For each sample, productive Simpson clonality was calculated as the square root of Simpson's diversity index over productive rearrangements. TCRdb mirrors the immuneACCESS table, restricted to in-frame sequences. Some clones are absent from its copies; in checked studies, under half trace to an unresolved V gene, and the reason for the others is unknown. The V and J calls and the clone size are those of that table, but D and trimming were determined from the DNA. The sample records some 160,000 clones, 80% of which are singletons. Approximately 3.6% of the sample is in the top ten clones.

Trimming removed 6 bases from V and 3 bases from J; the gene matches leave 8 bases unexplained. Reading from cysteine to phenylalanine, the CDR3 counts 14 amino acids. Only CDR3 DNA remains: 42 bases, in frame from the first base. As encoded in the germline V gene (reference sequence), CDR1 is LNHDA while CDR2 is SQIVND. The chain is encoded by TRBV19 joined to TRBJ2-7; TRBD1 lines up with 7 middle nucleotides. The receptor was derived from a woman aged 55-70 years who had recovered from COVID-19. What was sequenced was PBMCs or T cells enriched from blood (not recorded which). The nucleotides are TGTGCCAGTAGCCTGGGACAGCGATACTACGAGCAGTACTTC. This translates into CASSLGQRYYEQYF.